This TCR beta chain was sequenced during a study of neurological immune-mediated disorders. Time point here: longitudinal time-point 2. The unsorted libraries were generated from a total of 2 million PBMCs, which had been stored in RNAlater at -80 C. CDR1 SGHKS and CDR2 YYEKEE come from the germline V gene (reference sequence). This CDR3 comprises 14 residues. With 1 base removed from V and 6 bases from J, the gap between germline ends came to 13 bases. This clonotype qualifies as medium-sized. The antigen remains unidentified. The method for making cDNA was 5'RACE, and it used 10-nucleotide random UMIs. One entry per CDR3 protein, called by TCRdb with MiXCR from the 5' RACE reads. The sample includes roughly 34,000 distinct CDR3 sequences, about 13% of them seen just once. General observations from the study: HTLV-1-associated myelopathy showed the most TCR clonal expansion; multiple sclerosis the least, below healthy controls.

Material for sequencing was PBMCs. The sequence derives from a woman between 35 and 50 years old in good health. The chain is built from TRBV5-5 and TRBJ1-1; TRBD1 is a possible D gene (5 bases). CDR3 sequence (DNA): TGTGCCAGCAGCTTGTACGCAGGGCGGCCTGAAGCTTTCTTT. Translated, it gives CASSLYAGRPEAFF.